The 17 T cell receptor beta chains given below trace back to one sample, sequenced in a study of T cells in Graves' hyperthyroidism and ophthalmopathy. Template material for amplifying TCR beta CDR3 regions consisted of RNA transcripts. HTBI primers were employed in a first-round RT-PCR of the TCR CDR3. MiXCR, applied by TCRdb to the multiplex PCR reads, yields one record per CDR3 protein. The sample holds 600,000 or so distinct CDR3 sequences, around 15% seen once. Sequencing used blood. Receptor source: a woman between 50 and 59 years old with Graves' ophthalmopathy.

The rearrangement uses TRBV20-1 and TRBJ1-3; D is unclear. Germline CDR1 DFQATT, CDR2 SNEGSKA (reference sequence). Trimming stripped 6 bases from V and 7 bases from J, with 7 bases between. The CDR3 length is 10 residues. CDR3 sequence (DNA): TGCAGTGCCCTTTGGAACACCATATATTTT. It codes for CSALWNTIYF.

V and J are TRBV18 and TRBJ1-5, with 7 bases matching TRBD1. CDR1 and CDR2 (germline): KGHSH, LQKENI. CDR3 length equals 16 residues. J was trimmed by 0 bases and V by 2 bases; bases with no gene match: 4. The CDR3 DNA follows: TGTGCCAGCTCACCAGAATGGACAGGTAGCAATCAGCCCCAGCATTTT. Its translation is CASSPEWTGSNQPQHF.

The sample holds a few counts of this clonotype. The V gene is TRBV12-3 or TRBV12-4, the J gene TRBJ2-1; 7 bases fit TRBD2. With 7 bases clipped from V and 4 bases from J, the junction kept 10 bases outside the gene matches. CDR3 size: 15 residues. CDR3 DNA sequence: TGTGCCAGCACTCAAAGAAGGGGAGGGTACAATGAGCAGTTCTTC. Translation: CASTQRRGGYNEQFF.

Only a few counts were recorded for this clonotype. This rearrangement joins TRBV4-1 to TRBJ2-1; D not certain. Trimming took off 4 bases at V and 1 base at J, with 14 bases between the two ends. The CDR3 runs to 16 residues. Germline assignment: CDR1 MGHRA and CDR2 YSYEKL. The CDR3 DNA is TGCGCCAGCAGCCCAACCTCGGACGGGTCCTACAATGAGCAGTTCTTC. It is translated as CASSPTSDGSYNEQFF.

The sample holds many counts of this clonotype. J is TRBJ2-7 and V is TRBV7-9; 7 bases map to TRBD2. The CDR3 has 17 residues. The ends lost 0 bases at V and 0 bases at J; junction bases unmatched: 8. Germline values: CDR1 SEHNR, CDR2 FQNEAQ (reference sequence). CDR3: CASSLAGGGDSSYEQYF. CDR3 DNA sequence: TGTGCCAGCAGCTTAGCGGGTGGGGGGGATTCCTCCTACGAGCAGTACTTC.

This clonotype was recorded a few times. This rearrangement joins TRBV10-3 to TRBJ2-2, with TRBD2 matching over 13 bases. The germline V gene encodes CDR1 ENHRY and CDR2 SYGVKD. Trimming cost V 5 bases and J 6 bases; bases outside gene matches: 9. The CDR3 length is 17 residues. DNA of the CDR3: TGTGCCATCAGTCGGACTAGCGGGAGCTTTAGTTCCGGGGAGCTGTTTTTT. The encoded protein is CAISRTSGSFSSGELFF.

This sequence joins TRBV28 and TRBJ1-2, with 7 bases aligning to TRBD1. Germline V lookup: CDR1 MDHEN, CDR2 SYDVKM. The V gene end was trimmed by 6 bases and the J gene end by 0 bases; junction bases not matched to a gene: 4. The CDR3 loop spans 14 amino acids. CDR3 amino acids: CASSGTAPNYGYTF. Written as DNA, the CDR3 is TGTGCCAGCAGCGGGACAGCCCCTAACTATGGCTACACCTTC.

This clonotype was seen a few times. The genes are TRBV5-6 and TRBJ2-3, with 9 bases matching TRBD1. From germline, CDR1 is SGHDT and CDR2 YYEEEE. The CDR3 length is 15 residues. V trimming: 4 bases; J trimming: 4 bases; junction bases outside the gene matches: 7. The CDR3 reads CASSTRTGAADTQYF. CDR3 nucleotide sequence: TGTGCCAGCAGCACCAGGACAGGGGCGGCAGATACGCAGTATTTT.

V is TRBV11-3 and J is TRBJ2-5, with no clear D. Germline V CDR1 and CDR2: SGHNT, YENEEA. The CDR3 contains 12 residues. V was pared by 8 bases and J by 3 bases, with 10 bases between. Here the CDR3 reads CASAKSKETQYF. In DNA form, the CDR3 reads TGTGCCAGCGCAAAGAGTAAAGAGACCCAGTACTTC.

The rearrangement joins TRBV3-1 to TRBJ1-2, with D maybe TRBD1 (5 bases). Germline V gene lookup returns CDR1 LGHDT and CDR2 YNNKEL (reference sequence). V lost 5 bases, J lost 7 bases, and 14 bases lay in between. CDR3 length: 13 residues. CDR3 loop: CASSSPGYSGYTF. The CDR3 nucleotides read TGTGCCAGCAGCTCCCCAGGGTACAGTGGCTACACCTTC.

This clonotype has a handful of counts. A read error may be the cause here, since a much bigger clone is one base away. The genes are TRBV20-1 and TRBJ2-1; TRBD2 aligns across 9 bases. CDR3 length: 15 amino acids. The V gene's germline CDR1 is DFQATT and CDR2 SNEGSKA (reference sequence). CDR3 residues: CGARDIAGDINEQFF. CDR3 DNA: TGCGGTGCTAGAGATATAGCGGGAGATATCAATGAGCAGTTCTTC.

The CDR3 is CASSASVGLANYNEQFF. DNA of the CDR3: TGTGCCAGCAGTGCAAGCGTGGGACTAGCGAACTACAATGAGCAGTTCTTC. This chain links TRBV25-1 with TRBJ2-1; 10 nucleotides agree with TRBD2. Germline V gene sequence: CDR1 MGHDK, CDR2 SYGVNS. The CDR3 is 17 residues long. The ends lost 4 bases at V and 3 bases at J; junction bases unmatched: 9.

The chain employs TRBV7-3 and TRBJ1-1; 9 bases map to TRBD1. V dropped 5 bases and J dropped 1; count of bases not matched to a gene: 8. This CDR3 has 16 amino acids. CDR1 is SGHTA, CDR2 FQGTGA, per germline. CDR3: CASSHPGTGQNTEAFF. CDR3 bases: TGTGCCAGCAGCCACCCCGGGACAGGGCAGAACACTGAAGCTTTCTTT.

This clonotype was counted ten times or more. This rearrangement joins TRBV6-2 or TRBV6-3 to TRBJ2-4; possibly TRBD1 for D (5 bases). In germline, CDR1 is MNHEY, CDR2 SVGEGT. Trimming shortened V by 5 bases and J by 1 base, and 15 bases separated the two germline ends. The CDR3 totals 16 residues. CDR3 loop: CASSPRQLGAKNIQYF. CDR3 nucleotides: TGTGCCAGCAGTCCCCGACAGTTAGGGGCCAAAAACATTCAGTACTTC.

This chain uses TRBV2 with TRBJ1-1; 12 bases map to TRBD1. The ends lost 5 bases at V and 4 bases at J; junction bases unmatched: 11. CDR1 is SNHLY, CDR2 FYNNEI, per germline. This CDR3 has 17 residues. The CDR3 region is CASSQPGTGGTGTEAFF. Here the CDR3 DNA reads TGTGCCAGCAGTCAACCCGGGACAGGGGGCACGGGCACTGAAGCTTTCTTT.

A few counts support this clonotype. The chain carries TRBV10-3 and TRBJ2-3; D uncertain. The germline V and J ends were trimmed by 4 bases and 1 base, with 3 bases remaining between them. This CDR3 region has 12 residues. CDR1 ENHRY and CDR2 SYGVKD come from the germline V gene. The CDR3 nucleotides read TGTGCCATCAGTGGTGGCACAGATACGCAGTATTTT. Translating gives CAISGGTDTQYF.

V gene TRBV10-3 combines with J gene TRBJ2-2, with 12 bases identical to TRBD2. V gave up 4 bases and J gave up 4 bases; unmatched junction bases: 10. This CDR3 is built from 18 residues. Looked up from germline, CDR1 is ENHRY and CDR2 is SYGVKD. CDR3 protein: CAISGSSGRASGTGELFF. DNA for the CDR3: TGTGCCATCAGTGGTTCTAGCGGGAGGGCCTCGGGCACCGGGGAGCTGTTTTTT.